What follows describes a single T cell receptor beta chain. Its target antigen remains unknown. Base quality data are lacking; no much larger clone is found one base away. The data originate from a study of cytotoxic CD8 clonotypes in ibrutinib-treated CLL (dated by TCRdb to the early 2020s). For the study in its entirety: In this cohort, around 15 patients were treatment-naive and some 10 were relapsed/refractory, while about 17 had unmutated IGHV. Cryopreserved peripheral blood mononuclear cells were collected at three points: before therapy, at response, and at either sustained remission or disease progression. Every remission and progressive disease sample was obtained while ibrutinib was still being received by the patients. Responses were partial in some 24 patients and complete in 2; after median about 63 months follow-up, about 14 stayed in remission and about 12 progressed. On average, each sample yielded 270,000 or so productive templates and under 95,000 productive rearrangements. Longitudinal samples were obtainable from 26 of the 86 participants in the trial. The response samples were drawn at a median of roughly twelve months into treatment, with a range of roughly 6 to 40 months. Overall study outcomes, separate from this receptor: Public clonotypes were found to be uncommon and were observed to contract or remain stable during treatment; the increase in clonality was shown to reflect expansion of private clonotypes at ibrutinib response. At baseline, clonality was higher than in age-matched healthy donors and showed a strong correlation with circulating CD8+ T-cell counts. Clonality increased at ibrutinib response, stayed stable in sustained remission, and fell back toward baseline at progression. Sampling times were not matched between sustained-remission and progressing patients, and lymph node repertoires were not studied.

A MiSeq instrument was used for deep resolution sequencing, which targeted depths ranging from 1 in 1 million up to 1 in 200,000 T cells, with coverage averaging 10x for each clonotype. TCR beta libraries were generated with the immunoSEQ hsTCRB Kit. For the original study's pipeline: Data were analyzed with ImmunoSEQ Data Assistant and ImmunoSEQ Analyzer, with V, D and J genes assigned per IMGT definitions. Clonality, with values ranging from 0 to 1, was calculated as one minus the normalized Shannon entropy of productive rearrangement frequencies. Public clonotype analysis was restricted to overrepresented clonotypes comprising at least 0.05% of each patient's repertoire. Repertoires from more than ten age-matched healthy donors in immuneACCESS were used as clonality controls. Drawn from immuneACCESS, this table holds only the in-frame rearrangements with V and J called that TCRdb kept. Clones are partly lost; checked studies trace under half to an unresolved V gene and leave the rest unexplained. V and J calls plus clone size are reproduced from that table; the DNA served to infer D and trimming. This sample gives 120,000 to 150,000 clones in total; about 72% of them show up just once. Around 30% of the sample is in the top ten clones.

Explained via the paper, the time point label denotes: approximately eleven months on ibrutinib. For TCR beta library preparation, approximately 1.8 micrograms of genomic DNA was extracted from cryopreserved PBMCs. Longitudinal blood samples from CLL patients on ibrutinib monotherapy underwent high-throughput TCR beta sequencing. Patients were enrolled in a phase 2 open-label single-center ibrutinib monotherapy trial. The germline V gene provides CDR1 ENHRY and CDR2 SYGVKD. The CDR3, from cysteine to phenylalanine, totals 16 residues. The entry retains the CDR3 DNA only, 48 bases that are in frame from base 1. Deletion took 7 bases off V and 1 base off J, with a span of 16 bases between the germline ends.

The V and J segments used are TRBV10-3 and TRBJ2-2; the D match is possibly TRBD1 or TRBD2, with 5 bases aligned in each. The receptor was derived from a human donor with chronic lymphocytic leukemia. Source: PBMCs, taken after 12 months of ibrutinib treatment. The sequence in DNA is TGTGCCATCACGAGGGCACTTGGGGGGAACACCGGGGAGCTGTTTTTT. This translates into CAITRALGGNTGELFF.